Shown below are 20 T cell receptor beta chains from a single sample sequenced in a study of blood T cell repertoires in COVID-19. Sequencing used immunoSEQ multiplex PCR; TCRdb keeps in-frame clones, though not all of them. Of about 280,000 clones listed, about 90% are singletons. Sequencing was performed on peripheral blood. The receptor set was obtained from a woman aged 30 to 39 with COVID-19, enrolled during active disease.

CDR3 loop: CASSSTGGTYGYTF. For the CDR3, the DNA is TGTGCCAGCAGTTCCACAGGTGGGACTTATGGCTACACCTTC. V and J are TRBV6-5 and TRBJ1-2; maybe TRBD1 (5 bases). V lost 4 bases to trimming and J lost 5 bases, with 14 bases between them. CDR1 and CDR2 (germline): MNHEY, SVGAGI. The CDR3 has 14 residues.

The chain couples TRBV19 to TRBJ1-5; D unclear. The CDR3 totals 13 residues. Trimming left V 3 bases short and J 3 bases short, with 6 bases between. Germline V gene lookup returns CDR1 LNHDA and CDR2 SQIVND (reference sequence). The CDR3, as DNA: TGTGCCAGTAGTATGAGACTCAATCAGCCCCAGCATTTT. This encodes CASSMRLNQPQHF.

This clone was seen once. The V gene is TRBV7-6, the J gene TRBJ2-6; tentatively, D is TRBD1 (6 bases). The CDR3 runs to 16 residues. V was trimmed by 6 bases and J by 1 base, leaving 13 bases between them. Germline V lookup: CDR1 SGHVS, CDR2 FNYEAQ. CDR3 bases: TGTGCCAGCAGGGCGATCAGGGGTTCTGGGGCCAACGTCCTGACTTTC. It specifies CASRAIRGSGANVLTF.

The chain carries TRBV30 and TRBJ2-3; the match to TRBD2 covers 10 bases. Germline trimming cut 6 bases from V and 9 bases from J; bases unmatched to any gene: 15. Germline V gene sequence: CDR1 GTSNPN, CDR2 SVGIG (reference sequence). The CDR3 covers 15 residues. CDR3 residues: CACPNLAGGPRTQYF. CDR3 in DNA: TGTGCCTGCCCCAACTTAGCGGGGGGTCCCCGGACGCAGTATTTT.

The rearrangement uses TRBV28 and TRBJ1-2; D not resolved. V was clipped by 6 bases and J by 4 bases, with 18 bases between them. The CDR3 length is 15 residues. CDR1 is MDHEN, CDR2 SYDVKM, per germline. The CDR3 loop is CASSPIAGSFYGYTF. The CDR3 DNA sequence: TGTGCCAGCAGCCCGATCGCCGGGAGCTTCTATGGCTACACCTTC.

The V and J genes are TRBV27 and TRBJ1-5, with D perhaps matching TRBD1 (6 bases). CDR3 size: 15 residues. Germline assignment: CDR1 MNHEY and CDR2 SMNVEV (reference sequence). V gave up 4 bases and J gave up 1 base, with 11 bases separating them. The CDR3: CASSSAGASNQPQHF. The CDR3 coding sequence is TGTGCCAGCAGTTCGGCAGGGGCGAGCAATCAGCCCCAGCATTTT.

J is TRBJ2-5 and V is TRBV5-1; TRBD1 might be the D (5 bases). Trimming stripped 1 base from V and 5 bases from J, with 18 bases between. The CDR3 consists of 16 residues. Germline V gene sequence: CDR1 SGHRS, CDR2 YFSETQ. This chain's CDR3 is CASSLLGHRAGETQYF. The CDR3 DNA reads as TGCGCCAGCAGCTTGCTGGGGCACCGGGCTGGGGAGACCCAGTACTTC.

The gene calls are TRBV15 and TRBJ1-1; D remains ambiguous. Trimming left V 0 bases short and J 4 bases short, with 12 bases between. The CDR3 extends over 15 amino acids. Germline V gives CDR1 LNHNV, CDR2 YYDKDF (reference sequence). The CDR3 DNA is TGTGCCACCAGCAGAGATTCGGGATACATCACTGAAGCTTTCTTT. Protein: CATSRDSGYITEAFF.

The J gene is TRBJ1-6, the V gene TRBV3-1 (or the pseudogene TRBV3-2), with D unclear. The CDR3 runs 16 residues. Trimming shortened V by 3 bases and J by 5 bases, and 14 bases separated the two germline ends. Germline V gene sequence: CDR1 LGHDT, CDR2 YNNKEL (reference sequence). The CDR3 region has the DNA TGTGCCAGCAGCCAGCTGATGAGCTTTGATAATTCACCCCTCCACTTT. Residues: CASSQLMSFDNSPLHF.

In this sample, this clone turned up many times. The chain has TRBV19 and TRBJ1-6; 8 bases are shared with TRBD1. In germline, CDR1 is LNHDA, CDR2 SQIVND (reference sequence). The V gene end was trimmed by 5 bases and the J gene end by 0 bases; junction bases not matched to a gene: 12. The CDR3 length is 19 residues. CDR3: CASSPLRTGPSSYNSPLHF. CDR3 nucleotide sequence: TGTGCCAGTAGTCCCCTTCGGACAGGGCCCAGCTCCTATAATTCACCCCTCCACTTT.

The chain has TRBV5-1 and TRBJ1-1; D uncertain. The CDR3 is made up of 10 amino acids. Germline V gene data show CDR1 as SGHRS and CDR2 as YFSETQ. The CDR3 spells CASSGTEAFF. DNA for the CDR3: TGCGCATCAAGCGGTACTGAAGCTTTCTTT.

The chain recombines TRBV3-1 (or the pseudogene TRBV3-2) with TRBJ1-1; D gene ambiguous. Trimming took 3 bases from V and 1 from J, leaving 3 bases between them. Germline V gene lookup returns CDR1 LGHDT and CDR2 YNNKEL (reference sequence). This CDR3 has 12 residues. The CDR3 DNA sequence: TGTGCCAGCAGCCACAGGAACACTGAAGCTTTCTTT. Residues: CASSHRNTEAFF.

This chain links TRBV6-2 or TRBV6-3 with TRBJ2-3, with 10 bases matching TRBD1. The germline gives CDR1 MNHEY, CDR2 SVGEGT. Trimming at V came to 2 bases and at J to 6 bases, leaving 23 bases not matched to a gene. The CDR3 consists of 21 residues. CDR3 loop: CASSYELRAAGQGRPGDTQYF. CDR3 bases: TGTGCCAGCAGTTACGAACTAAGGGCGGCGGGACAGGGGCGCCCCGGGGATACGCAGTATTTT.

The chain has TRBV7-9 and TRBJ1-3; 9 bases agree with TRBD1. This CDR3 contains 14 residues. J was trimmed by 7 bases and V by 4 bases; bases with no gene match: 5. Germline CDR1 SEHNR, CDR2 FQNEAQ (reference sequence). CDR3 protein: CASSSRDRANTIYF. DNA for the CDR3: TGTGCCAGCAGCTCCCGGGACAGGGCGAACACCATATATTTT.

The V call is TRBV19, the J call TRBJ2-7, with 7 bases matching TRBD1. V gave up 5 bases and J gave up 0 bases; unmatched junction bases: 7. The CDR3 has 15 amino acids. Germline V CDR1 and CDR2: LNHDA, SQIVND (reference sequence). This CDR3 reads CASSPEDRSSYEQYF. CDR3 in DNA: TGTGCCAGTAGTCCGGAGGACAGGAGCTCCTACGAGCAGTACTTC.

The chain uses TRBV2 and TRBJ2-1; no clear D. Germline CDR1 reads SNHLY; CDR2 reads FYNNEI. V lost 5 bases and J lost 0, with 8 bases in between. The CDR3 has 14 amino acids. CDR3 sequence: CASSSASSYNEQFF. For the CDR3, the DNA is TGTGCCAGCAGTTCCGCGAGCTCCTACAATGAGCAGTTCTTC. Full variable domain (missing parts from reference TRBV2 and TRBJ2-1): EPEVTQTPSHQVTQMGQEVILRCVPISNHLYFYWYRQILGQKVEFLVSFYNNEISEKSEIFDDQFSVERPDGSNFTLKIRSTKLEDSAMYFCASSSASSYNEQFFGPGTRLTVL.

This chain uses TRBV15 with TRBJ2-5; D is unclear. There are 14 residues in the CDR3. Germline V lookup: CDR1 LNHNV, CDR2 YYDKDF (reference sequence). The germline V and J ends were trimmed by 8 bases and 5 bases, with 18 bases remaining between them. CDR3 coding DNA: TGTGCCACCGCTACTGGGCTGTCCCGCGAGACCCAGTACTTC. Encoded protein: CATATGLSRETQYF. Filled out from reference TRBV15 and TRBJ2-5, the complete variable domain reads DAMVIQNPRYQVTQFGKPVTLSCSQTLNHNVMYWYQQKSSQAPKLLFHYYDKDFNNEADTPDNFQSRRPNTSFCFLDIRSPGLGDTAMYLCATATGLSRETQYFGPGTRLLVL.

The chain carries TRBV5-1 and TRBJ1-1; D is perhaps TRBD1 (5 bases). This CDR3 has 14 residues. Germline-derived CDR1 and CDR2 are SGHRS and YFSETQ. Trimming shortened V by 4 bases and J by 7 bases, and 17 bases separated the two germline ends. The CDR3 region is CASSREGLGGEAFF. The CDR3 DNA reads TGCGCCAGCAGCCGGGAGGGGCTAGGCGGTGAAGCTTTCTTT.

This clone showed up just once. The V gene is TRBV4-1, the J gene TRBJ2-7, with a tentative D call TRBD2 (6 bases). V dropped 0 bases and J dropped 4 bases, with 13 bases sitting between them. CDR3 length: 15 amino acids. The germline V gene has CDR1 MGHRA and CDR2 YSYEKL. The CDR3 coding sequence is TGCGCCAGCAGCCAAGATGGGGGACGGGGGTACGAGCAGTACTTC. Translated: CASSQDGGRGYEQYF.

This chain connects TRBV5-1 to TRBJ1-1; 8 nucleotides line up with TRBD1. The CDR3 runs to 16 residues. The junction had 11 bases not matched to a gene; V was cut back by 1 base and J by 6 bases. Germline V gene lookup returns CDR1 SGHRS and CDR2 YFSETQ. CDR3 nucleotides: TGCGCCAGCAGCTTGCTCCCAGGACAGGGTTCTTCTGAAGCTTTCTTT. This translates into CASSLLPGQGSSEAFF.